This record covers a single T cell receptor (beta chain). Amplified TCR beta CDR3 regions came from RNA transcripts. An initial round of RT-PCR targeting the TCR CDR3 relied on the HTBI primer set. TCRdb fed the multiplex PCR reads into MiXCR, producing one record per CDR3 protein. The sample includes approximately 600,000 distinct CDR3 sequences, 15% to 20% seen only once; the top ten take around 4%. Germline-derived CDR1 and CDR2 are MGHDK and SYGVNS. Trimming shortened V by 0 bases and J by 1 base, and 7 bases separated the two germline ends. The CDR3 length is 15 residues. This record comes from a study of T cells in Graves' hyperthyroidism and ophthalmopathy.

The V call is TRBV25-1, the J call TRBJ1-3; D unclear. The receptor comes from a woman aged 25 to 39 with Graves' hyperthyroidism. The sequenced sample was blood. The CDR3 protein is CASSEYTGSGNTIYF. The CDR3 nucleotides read TGTGCCAGCAGTGAATACACGGGATCTGGAAACACCATATATTTT.